The source of this T cell receptor (beta chain) is a study of CD4+ T cells in melanoma. Whole-study results and caveats: CD8+ T cell, macrophage and B cell function reportedly correlated with neoantigen-specific CD4+ T cells. Reportedly, melanoma neoantigen-specific CD4+ T cells showed varied differentiation states.

Germline V lookup: CDR1 SGDLS, CDR2 YYNGEE. The CDR3 runs to 14 residues. Trimming removed 4 bases from V and 5 bases from J, with 12 bases in between. TCRdb's table, derived via immunoSEQ multiplex PCR, lists solely in-frame clones and lacks some. The repertoire holds about 9,600 clones, with approximately 70% as singletons. In regard to this clone: The antigen is undetermined.

This clonotype originated in a human donor with melanoma. This chain joins TRBV9 and TRBJ2-2; D not resolved. The sample taken for sequencing was cells from a culture (not recorded whether cultured in vitro). CDR3 DNA sequence: TGTGCCAGCAGCCTACGCCACGATACCGGGGAGCTGTTTTTT. Translation gives CASSLRHDTGELFF.